This T cell receptor (beta chain) was found in a study of cytomegalovirus exposure and HLA in healthy donors. The study's findings and limits: According to an earlier analysis, most TCR beta V segments yielded productive rearrangements about 90% or about 30% of the time.

A multiplex PCR was run with 60 Vbeta primers and 13 Jbeta primers. Sequencing was performed with immunoSEQ multiplex PCR; in TCRdb, only in-frame clones are kept and a portion is missing. In the table there are under 200,000 clones, around 72% of which are singletons. As regards this clone: Its antigen is still unknown.

The CDR3 runs to 17 residues. V lost 2 bases to trimming and J lost 7 bases; unmatched junction nucleotides: 14. Germline loops: CDR1 ENHRY, CDR2 SYGVKD. The sequencing sample was made of PBMCs. The J gene is TRBJ2-5, the V gene TRBV10-3; 9 nucleotides agree with TRBD2. The clonotype comes from a man aged 50 to 59 in good health and CMV-seronegative. CDR3 nucleotide sequence: TGTGCCATCAGTGAGCCGGGGCCAGCGGGGGGATTGGGGACCCAGTACTTC. Its translation is CAISEPGPAGGLGTQYF.